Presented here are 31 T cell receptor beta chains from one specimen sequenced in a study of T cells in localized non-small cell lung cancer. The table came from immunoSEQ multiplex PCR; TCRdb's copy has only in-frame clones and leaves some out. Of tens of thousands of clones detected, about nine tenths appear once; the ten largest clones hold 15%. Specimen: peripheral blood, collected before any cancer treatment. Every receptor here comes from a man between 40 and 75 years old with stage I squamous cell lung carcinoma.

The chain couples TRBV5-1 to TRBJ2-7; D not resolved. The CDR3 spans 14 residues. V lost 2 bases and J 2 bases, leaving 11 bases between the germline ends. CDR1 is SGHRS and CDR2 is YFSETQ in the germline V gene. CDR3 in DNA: TGCGCCAGCAGCTTACTGAGTGCCACCTACGAGCAGTACTTC. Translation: CASSLLSATYEQYF.

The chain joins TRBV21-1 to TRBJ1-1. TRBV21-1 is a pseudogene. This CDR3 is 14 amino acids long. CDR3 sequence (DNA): TGTGCCAGCAGTTACCGCGATCGAAACACTGAAGCTTTCTTT. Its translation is CASSYRDRNTEAFF.

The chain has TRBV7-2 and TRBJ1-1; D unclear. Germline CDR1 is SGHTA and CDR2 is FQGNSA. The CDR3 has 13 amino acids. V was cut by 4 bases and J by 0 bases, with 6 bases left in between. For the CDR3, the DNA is TGTGCCAGCAGCTCCGGGGTGAACACTGAAGCTTTCTTT. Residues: CASSSGVNTEAFF.

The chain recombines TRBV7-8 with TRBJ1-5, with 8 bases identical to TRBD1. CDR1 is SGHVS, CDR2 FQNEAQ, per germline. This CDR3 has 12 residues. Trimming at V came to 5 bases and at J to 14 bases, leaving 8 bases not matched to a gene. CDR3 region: CASSQGAGRKHF. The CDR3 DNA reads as TGTGCCAGCAGCCAGGGGGCAGGGCGTAAGCATTTT.

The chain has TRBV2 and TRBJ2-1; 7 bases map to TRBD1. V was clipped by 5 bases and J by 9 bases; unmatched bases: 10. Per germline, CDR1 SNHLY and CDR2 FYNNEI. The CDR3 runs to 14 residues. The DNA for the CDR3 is TGTGCCAGCAGTTGGAACAGGGGCCAGGGTGAGCAGTTCTTC. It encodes CASSWNRGQGEQFF.

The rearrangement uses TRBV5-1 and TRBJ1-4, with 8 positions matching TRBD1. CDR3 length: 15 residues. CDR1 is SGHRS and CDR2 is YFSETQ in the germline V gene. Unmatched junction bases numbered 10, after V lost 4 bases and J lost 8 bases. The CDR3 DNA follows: TGCGCCAGCAGCCCGGACAGGGTCGTGGACGAAAAACTGTTTTTT. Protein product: CASSPDRVVDEKLFF.

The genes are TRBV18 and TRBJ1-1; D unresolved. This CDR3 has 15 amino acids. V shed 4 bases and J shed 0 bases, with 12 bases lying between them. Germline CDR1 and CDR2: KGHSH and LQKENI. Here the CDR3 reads CASSLDGHLNTEAFF. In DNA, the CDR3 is TGTGCCAGCTCACTGGACGGTCACTTGAACACTGAAGCTTTCTTT. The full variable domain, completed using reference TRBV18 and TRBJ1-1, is NAGVMQNPRHLVRRRGQEARLRCSPMKGHSHVYWYRQLPEEGLKFMVYLQKENIIDESGMPKERFSAEFPKEGPSILRIQQVVRGDSAAYFCASSLDGHLNTEAFFGQGTRLTVV.

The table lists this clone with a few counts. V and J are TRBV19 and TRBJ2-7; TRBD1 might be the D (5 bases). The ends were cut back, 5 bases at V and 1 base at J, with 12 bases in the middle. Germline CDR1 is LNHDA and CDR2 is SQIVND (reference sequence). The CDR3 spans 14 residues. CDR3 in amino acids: CASSLGAQSYEQYF. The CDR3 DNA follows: TGTGCCAGTAGTCTAGGGGCCCAATCCTACGAGCAGTACTTC.

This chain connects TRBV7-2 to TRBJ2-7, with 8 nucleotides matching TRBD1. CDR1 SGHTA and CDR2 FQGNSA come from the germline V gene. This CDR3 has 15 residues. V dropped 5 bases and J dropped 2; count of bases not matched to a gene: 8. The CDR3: CASSLGQGDTYEQYF. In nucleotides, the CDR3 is TGTGCCAGCAGCCTAGGACAGGGTGATACCTACGAGCAGTACTTC.

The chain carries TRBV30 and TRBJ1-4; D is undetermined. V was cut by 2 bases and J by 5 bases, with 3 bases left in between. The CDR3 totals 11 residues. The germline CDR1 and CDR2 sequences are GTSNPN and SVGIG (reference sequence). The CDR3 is CAWSLNEKLFF. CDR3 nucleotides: TGTGCCTGGAGTCTCAATGAAAAACTGTTTTTT.

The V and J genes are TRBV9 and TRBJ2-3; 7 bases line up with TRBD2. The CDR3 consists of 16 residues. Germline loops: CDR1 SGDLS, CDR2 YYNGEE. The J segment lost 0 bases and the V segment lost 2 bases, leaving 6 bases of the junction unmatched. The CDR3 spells CASSVTSAISTDTQYF. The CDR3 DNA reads TGTGCCAGCAGCGTCACTAGCGCCATTAGCACAGATACGCAGTATTTT.

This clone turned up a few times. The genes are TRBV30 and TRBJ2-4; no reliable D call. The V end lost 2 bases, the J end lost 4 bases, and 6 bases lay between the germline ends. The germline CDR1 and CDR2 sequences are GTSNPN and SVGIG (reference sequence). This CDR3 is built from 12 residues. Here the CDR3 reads CAWSLPKNIQYF. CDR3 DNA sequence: TGTGCCTGGAGTCTCCCGAAAAACATTCAGTACTTC.

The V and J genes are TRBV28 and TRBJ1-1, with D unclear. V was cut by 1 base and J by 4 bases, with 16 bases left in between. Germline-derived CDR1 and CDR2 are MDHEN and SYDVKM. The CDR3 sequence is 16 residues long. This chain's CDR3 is CASSLYGVLEATEAFF. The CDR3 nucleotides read TGTGCCAGCAGTTTATACGGGGTATTGGAGGCCACTGAAGCTTTCTTT.

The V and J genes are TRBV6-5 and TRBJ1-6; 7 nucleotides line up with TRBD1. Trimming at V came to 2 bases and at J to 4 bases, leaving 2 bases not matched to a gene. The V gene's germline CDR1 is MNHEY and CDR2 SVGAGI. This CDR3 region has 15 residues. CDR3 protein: CASSYRDSYNSPLHF. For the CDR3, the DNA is TGTGCCAGCAGTTACCGGGACAGTTATAATTCACCCCTCCACTTT.

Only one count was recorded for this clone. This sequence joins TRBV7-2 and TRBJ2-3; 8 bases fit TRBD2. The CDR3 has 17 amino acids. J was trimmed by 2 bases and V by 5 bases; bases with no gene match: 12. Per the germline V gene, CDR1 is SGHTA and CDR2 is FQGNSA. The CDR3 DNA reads TGTGCCAGCAGCCACCCCCTCGGCGGGGGGACCACAGATACGCAGTATTTT. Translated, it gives CASSHPLGGGTTDTQYF. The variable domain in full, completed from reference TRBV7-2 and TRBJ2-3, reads GAGVSQSPSNKVTEKGKDVELRCDPISGHTALYWYRQSLGQGLEFLIYFQGNSAPDKSGLPSDRFSAERTGGSVSTLTIQRTQQEDSAVYLCASSHPLGGGTTDTQYFGPGTRLTVL.

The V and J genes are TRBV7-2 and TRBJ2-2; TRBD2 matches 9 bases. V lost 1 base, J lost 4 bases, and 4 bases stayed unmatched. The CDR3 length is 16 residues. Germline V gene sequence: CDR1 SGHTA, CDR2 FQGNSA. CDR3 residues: CASSLVARGGTGELFF. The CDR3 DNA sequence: TGTGCCAGCAGCTTAGTCGCGCGGGGGGGCACCGGGGAGCTGTTTTTT.

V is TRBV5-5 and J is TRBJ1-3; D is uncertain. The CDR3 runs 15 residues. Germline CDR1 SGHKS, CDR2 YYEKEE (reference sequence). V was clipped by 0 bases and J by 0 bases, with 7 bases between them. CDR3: CASSLGRNSGNTIYF. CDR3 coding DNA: TGTGCCAGCAGCTTGGGGCGAAACTCTGGAAACACCATATATTTT.

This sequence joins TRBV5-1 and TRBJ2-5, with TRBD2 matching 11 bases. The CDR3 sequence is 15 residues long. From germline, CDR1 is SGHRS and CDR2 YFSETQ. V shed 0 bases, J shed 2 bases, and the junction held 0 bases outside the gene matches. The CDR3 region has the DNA TGCGCCAGCAGCTTGGGGACTAGCGGGCAAGAGACCCAGTACTTC. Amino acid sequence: CASSLGTSGQETQYF.

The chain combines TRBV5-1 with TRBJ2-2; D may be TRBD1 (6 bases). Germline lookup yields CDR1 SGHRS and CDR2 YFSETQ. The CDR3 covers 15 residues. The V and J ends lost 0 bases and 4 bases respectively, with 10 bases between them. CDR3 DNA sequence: TGCGCCAGCAGCTTGGACAGGGCGAGCACCGGGGAGCTGTTTTTT. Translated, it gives CASSLDRASTGELFF.

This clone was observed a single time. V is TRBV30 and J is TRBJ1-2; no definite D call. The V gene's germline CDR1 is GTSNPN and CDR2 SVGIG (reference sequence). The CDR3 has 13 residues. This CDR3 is CACNSKLNYGYTF. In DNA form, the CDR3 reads TGTGCTTGTAACAGCAAACTTAACTATGGCTACACCTTC.

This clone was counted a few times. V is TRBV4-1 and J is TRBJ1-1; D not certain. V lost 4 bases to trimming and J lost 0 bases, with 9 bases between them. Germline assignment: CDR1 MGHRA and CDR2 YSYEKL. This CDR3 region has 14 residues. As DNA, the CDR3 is TGCGCCAGCAGCCCCTACCGGGTGAACACTGAAGCTTTCTTT. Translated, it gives CASSPYRVNTEAFF.

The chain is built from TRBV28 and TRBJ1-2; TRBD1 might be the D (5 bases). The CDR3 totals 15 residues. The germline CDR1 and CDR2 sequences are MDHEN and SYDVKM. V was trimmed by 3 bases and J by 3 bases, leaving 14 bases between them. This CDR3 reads CASSFPSGTHYGYTF. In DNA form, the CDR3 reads TGTGCCAGCAGTTTCCCCTCAGGGACCCACTATGGCTACACCTTC.

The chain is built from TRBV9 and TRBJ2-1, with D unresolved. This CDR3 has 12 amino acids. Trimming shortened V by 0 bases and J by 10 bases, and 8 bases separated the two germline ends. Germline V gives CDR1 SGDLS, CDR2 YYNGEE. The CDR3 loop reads CASSVDRAEQFF. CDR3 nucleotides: TGTGCCAGCAGCGTAGACCGGGCCGAGCAGTTCTTC.

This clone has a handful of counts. CDR3 in DNA: TGTGCCAGCAGCTTAGGGGTTACGGACAATGAGCAGTTCTTC. This gives the protein CASSLGVTDNEQFF. The J gene is TRBJ2-1, the V gene TRBV7-6; D gene unclear. V was shortened by 1 base and J by 5 bases, with 9 bases between the two germline ends. The V gene's germline CDR1 is SGHVS and CDR2 FNYEAQ. The CDR3 runs 14 residues.

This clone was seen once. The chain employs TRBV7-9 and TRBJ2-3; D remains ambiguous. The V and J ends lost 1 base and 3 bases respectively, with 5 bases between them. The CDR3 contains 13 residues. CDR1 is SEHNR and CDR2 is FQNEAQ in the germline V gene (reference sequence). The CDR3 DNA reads TGTGCCAGCAGCTTAGGAGGAACAGATACGCAGTATTTT. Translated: CASSLGGTDTQYF.

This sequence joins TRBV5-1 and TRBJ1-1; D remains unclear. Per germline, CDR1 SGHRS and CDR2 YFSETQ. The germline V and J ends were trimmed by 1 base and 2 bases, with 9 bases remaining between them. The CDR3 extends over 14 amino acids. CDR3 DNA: TGCGCCAGCAGCTTGTGGGTAGCAAACACTGAAGCTTTCTTT. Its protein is CASSLWVANTEAFF.

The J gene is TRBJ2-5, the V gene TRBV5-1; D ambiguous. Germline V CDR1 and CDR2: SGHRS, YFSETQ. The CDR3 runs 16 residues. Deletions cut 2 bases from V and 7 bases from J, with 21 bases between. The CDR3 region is CASSLDTTSLRRTQYF. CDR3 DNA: TGCGCCAGCAGCTTAGACACCACCTCCCTTCGACGGACCCAGTACTTC. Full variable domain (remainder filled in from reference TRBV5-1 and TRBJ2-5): KAGVTQTPRYLIKTRGQQVTLSCSPISGHRSVSWYQQTPGQGLQFLFEYFSETQRNKGNFPGRFSGRQFSNSRSEMNVSTLELGDSALYLCASSLDTTSLRRTQYFGPGTRLLVL.

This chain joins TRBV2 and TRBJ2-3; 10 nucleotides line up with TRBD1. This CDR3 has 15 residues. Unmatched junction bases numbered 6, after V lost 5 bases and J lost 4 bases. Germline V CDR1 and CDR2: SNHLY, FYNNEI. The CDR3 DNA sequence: TGTGCCAGCAGTTCTCGACAGGGGGCGGCAGATACGCAGTATTTT. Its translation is CASSSRQGAADTQYF.

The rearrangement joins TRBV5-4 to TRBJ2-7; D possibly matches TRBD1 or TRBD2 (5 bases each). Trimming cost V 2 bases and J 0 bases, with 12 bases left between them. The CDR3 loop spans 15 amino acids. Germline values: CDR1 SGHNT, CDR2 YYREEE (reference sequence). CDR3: CASSFPGPLSYEQYF. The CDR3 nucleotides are TGTGCCAGCAGCTTTCCGGGGCCGCTCTCCTACGAGCAGTACTTC.

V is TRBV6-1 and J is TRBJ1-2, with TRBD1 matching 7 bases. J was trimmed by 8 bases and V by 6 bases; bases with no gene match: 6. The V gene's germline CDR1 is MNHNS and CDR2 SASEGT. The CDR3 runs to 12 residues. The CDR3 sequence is CASSDRASGYTF. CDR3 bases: TGTGCCAGCAGCGACAGGGCGTCCGGCTACACCTTC.

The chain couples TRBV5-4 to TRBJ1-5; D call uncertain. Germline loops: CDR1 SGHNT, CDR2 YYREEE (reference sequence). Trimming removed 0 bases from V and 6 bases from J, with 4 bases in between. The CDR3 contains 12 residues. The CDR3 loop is CASSLEGQPQHF. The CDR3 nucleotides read TGTGCCAGCAGCTTGGAGGGTCAGCCCCAGCATTTT.